The 23 T cell receptor beta chains below come from one sample, sequenced in a study of cytomegalovirus exposure and HLA in healthy donors. 60 Vbeta and 13 Jbeta primers were used in PCR. The table came from immunoSEQ multiplex PCR; TCRdb's copy has only in-frame clones and leaves some out. The table lists tens of thousands of clones, roughly four fifths of them singletons. Sequences were obtained from PBMCs. The source is a man aged 30-40 years in good health and CMV-seronegative.

The rearrangement uses TRBV6-1 and TRBJ2-1; TRBD2 aligns across 10 bases. The CDR3 runs 13 residues. Germline V lookup: CDR1 MNHNS, CDR2 SASEGT. V lost 7 bases, J lost 6 bases, and 3 bases stayed unmatched. CDR3 loop: CASMRTSGNEQFF. CDR3 bases: TGTGCCAGCATGAGGACTAGCGGCAATGAGCAGTTCTTC.

The chain joins TRBV25-1 to TRBJ2-5; the match to TRBD1 covers 8 bases. The J call is in doubt because the DNA end fits TRBJ2-7 better. CDR3 length: 15 amino acids. The V gene's germline CDR1 is MGHDK and CDR2 SYGVNS. For the CDR3, the DNA is TGTGCCAGCAGTCGGACAGGGACCCTATCCTACGAGCAGTACTTC. This codes for CASSRTGTLSYEQYF.

The V and J genes are TRBV21-1 and TRBJ2-1; TRBD2, the table's D call, lacks a check against the DNA. TRBV21-1 is a recognized pseudogene. The CDR3 has 18 residues. CDR3 in amino acids: CASSKRINASGDENEQFF. CDR3 bases: TGTGCCAGCAGCAAGAGGATTAATGCTAGCGGGGATGAGAATGAGCAGTTCTTC.

The V gene is TRBV7-3, the J gene TRBJ2-3, with TRBD2 matching over 7 bases. This CDR3 is 16 amino acids long. With 4 bases clipped from V and 1 base from J, the junction kept 8 bases outside the gene matches. Looked up from germline, CDR1 is SGHTA and CDR2 is FQGTGA. CDR3 nucleotides: TGTGCCAGCAGCTCTTCCGGGCTAGCGGGCACAGATACGCAGTATTTT. This encodes CASSSSGLAGTDTQYF.

This clone has a single count. CDR3 DNA: TGTGCCAGCTCACCTCAGACTAGCGGGGCCGACGAGCAGTACTTC. It encodes CASSPQTSGADEQYF. The chain employs TRBV18 and TRBJ2-7, with 11 bases identical to TRBD2. Per germline, CDR1 KGHSH and CDR2 LQKENI. V lost 3 bases to trimming and J lost 5 bases; unmatched junction nucleotides: 6. This CDR3 is 15 amino acids long.

This chain joins TRBV6-1 and TRBJ1-3, with 7 bases that match TRBD1. This CDR3 is 15 amino acids long. J gave up 2 bases and V 3 bases, and 4 bases lay outside the gene matches. The germline V gene encodes CDR1 MNHNS and CDR2 SASEGT. The chain's CDR3 is CASSERQGAGNTIYF. The CDR3 DNA sequence: TGTGCCAGCAGTGAGAGACAGGGTGCTGGAAACACCATATATTTT.

The gene calls are TRBV27 and TRBJ2-3; the D is unclear. Germline V lookup: CDR1 MNHEY, CDR2 SMNVEV (reference sequence). V shed 6 bases and J shed 0 bases, with 7 bases lying between them. The CDR3 has 13 residues. CDR3 sequence: CASRATSTDTQYF. For the CDR3, the DNA is TGTGCCAGCAGAGCAACTAGCACAGATACGCAGTATTTT.

The gene calls are TRBV7-6 and TRBJ1-4; 9 positions match TRBD1. The CDR3 runs 19 residues. With 7 bases clipped from V and 0 bases from J, the junction kept 15 bases outside the gene matches. Germline V gene sequence: CDR1 SGHVS, CDR2 FNYEAQ. The CDR3 DNA reads TGTGCCAGCACCCCTCGGGGACAGGGATTTGTAGCAACTAATGAAAAACTGTTTTTT. It specifies CASTPRGQGFVATNEKLFF.

This clone occurred once. V gene TRBV18 combines with J gene TRBJ2-1; 7 bases fit TRBD1. The J segment lost 15 bases and the V segment lost 3 bases, leaving 11 bases of the junction unmatched. The CDR3 extends over 13 amino acids. Germline CDR1 and CDR2: KGHSH and LQKENI. CDR3 sequence (DNA): TGTGCCAGCTCACCTGCCGACAGGGTAAGGCTGTTCTTC. Protein sequence: CASSPADRVRLFF.

This clone appeared a single time. V gene TRBV7-8 combines with J gene TRBJ1-1, with D possibly TRBD1 on 5 matching bases. CDR1 SGHVS and CDR2 FQNEAQ come from the germline V gene. This CDR3 has 14 amino acids. V was clipped by 11 bases and J by 4 bases, with 20 bases between them. CDR3 nucleotides: TGTGCCTCCAACGTAGACGCCGGGGGCACTGAAGCTTTCTTT. This codes for CASNVDAGGTEAFF.

The gene calls are TRBV10-2 and TRBJ2-3; D uncertain. CDR1 is WSHSY, CDR2 SAAADI, per germline. The germline V and J ends were trimmed by 8 bases and 0 bases, with 12 bases remaining between them. The CDR3 is 14 amino acids. The CDR3 protein is CASGRSRSTDTQYF. The CDR3 coding sequence is TGCGCCAGCGGCCGGAGTAGAAGCACAGATACGCAGTATTTT.

This clone appeared a single time. The V call is TRBV5-1, the J call TRBJ2-6; no reliable D call. V lost 0 bases to trimming and J lost 4 bases, with 8 bases between them. CDR3 size: 15 residues. Germline V lookup: CDR1 SGHRS, CDR2 YFSETQ. The CDR3 loop reads CASSLGAPGANVLTF. As DNA, the CDR3 is TGCGCCAGCAGCTTGGGGGCGCCGGGGGCCAACGTCCTGACTTTC.

This clone was seen just once. The J gene is TRBJ1-2, the V gene TRBV5-6; D possibly corresponds to TRBD1 (5 bases). CDR3 length: 14 residues. Germline V CDR1 and CDR2: SGHDT, YYEEEE. Trimming took off 1 base at V and 4 bases at J, with 11 bases between the two ends. As DNA, the CDR3 is TGTGCCAGCAGCTTGTACAGGCGAGTCTATGGCTACACCTTC. It translates to CASSLYRRVYGYTF. The whole variable domain, filled in from reference TRBV5-6 and TRBJ1-2, reads DAGVTQSPTHLIKTRGQQVTLRCSPKSGHDTVSWYQQALGQGPQFIFQYYEEEERQRGNFPDRFSGHQFPNYSSELNVNALLLGDSALYLCASSLYRRVYGYTFGSGTRLTVV.

The chain recombines TRBV13 with TRBJ1-5; 8 bases are shared with TRBD1. Looked up from germline, CDR1 is PRHDT and CDR2 is FYEKMQ (reference sequence). With V trimmed by 5 bases and J by 4 bases, 4 bases remained unmatched. The CDR3 contains 14 residues. The CDR3 DNA reads TGTGCCAGCAGCCGAGGACAGGGAAATCAGCCCCAGCATTTT. Translated: CASSRGQGNQPQHF.

The chain couples TRBV6-5 to TRBJ2-7, with TRBD1 matching 8 bases. This CDR3 is built from 15 residues. The germline V gene has CDR1 MNHEY and CDR2 SVGAGI. Unmatched junction bases numbered 4, after V lost 2 bases and J lost 1 base. CDR3 sequence: CASSYDRGHSYEQYF. DNA for the CDR3: TGTGCCAGCAGTTACGACAGGGGCCATTCCTACGAGCAGTACTTC.

The chain carries TRBV5-1 and TRBJ2-7, with D uncertain. Deletions cut 2 bases from V and 1 base from J, with 10 bases between. This CDR3 has 14 amino acids. Germline lookup yields CDR1 SGHRS and CDR2 YFSETQ. Here the CDR3 reads CASSFQASSYEQYF. In nucleotides, the CDR3 is TGCGCCAGCAGCTTTCAGGCTTCGTCCTACGAGCAGTACTTC.

As to this clone: The same CDR3 can be traced to other DNA sequences in this sample. The J gene is TRBJ1-4, the V gene TRBV11-2; 9 nucleotides align to TRBD1. Germline lookup yields CDR1 SGHAT and CDR2 FQNNGV. The junction had 11 bases not matched to a gene; V was cut back by 5 bases and J by 10 bases. The CDR3 length is 15 residues. CDR3 nucleotide sequence: TGTGCCAGCAGCAAAGGGACAGGGTCCGTAGGAAAACTGTTTTTT. Its translation: CASSKGTGSVGKLFF.

V is TRBV9 and J is TRBJ2-5, with TRBD1 identical over 7 bases. CDR3 size: 15 residues. Germline V lookup: CDR1 SGDLS, CDR2 YYNGEE. Unmatched junction bases numbered 10, after V lost 4 bases and J lost 4 bases. This chain's CDR3 is CASSLRRGLGETQYF. The CDR3 DNA reads TGTGCCAGCAGCCTTCGTAGGGGGCTGGGAGAGACCCAGTACTTC.

The V call is TRBV6-5, the J call TRBJ1-6, with D perhaps TRBD1 (6 bases). Germline CDR1 and CDR2: MNHEY and SVGAGI. The V end lost 5 bases, the J end lost 6 bases, and 11 bases lay between the germline ends. The CDR3 is 14 residues long. The CDR3 protein is CASSRTAANSPLHF. Here the CDR3 DNA reads TGTGCCAGCAGTAGGACAGCGGCTAATTCACCCCTCCACTTT.

The V call is TRBV29-1, the J call TRBJ1-1; 8 nucleotides line up with TRBD1. The V and J ends lost 8 bases and 0 bases, in that order; junction bases with no gene match: 5. The length of the CDR3 is 13 residues. The V gene's germline CDR1 is SQVTM and CDR2 ANQGSEA. The CDR3 reads CSTRQGMNTEAFF. DNA of the CDR3: TGCAGCACGCGACAGGGGATGAACACTGAAGCTTTCTTT.

The V gene is TRBV7-3, the J gene TRBJ2-1, with 7 positions matching TRBD2. Germline V CDR1 and CDR2: SGHTA, FQGTGA. This CDR3 contains 15 residues. The junction had 4 bases not matched to a gene; V was cut back by 1 base and J by 4 bases. CDR3 nucleotide sequence: TGTGCCAGCAGCTTAAGCGGGGGAGATTACAATGAGCAGTTCTTC. Amino acids: CASSLSGGDYNEQFF.

About this clone: One end of the junction does not line up with germline, which may come from a read error. The chain joins TRBV2 to TRBJ2-1; no clear D gene. The length of the CDR3 is 12 residues. Looked up from germline, CDR1 is SNHLY and CDR2 is FYNNEI. DNA of the CDR3: TGTGCCAGCAGATCCTCCCACAATGAGCAGTTCTTC. Encoded protein: CASRSSHNEQFF.

The rearrangement uses TRBV2 and TRBJ1-6; D is ambiguous. CDR1 and CDR2 from the germline V gene are SNHLY and FYNNEI. With 4 bases removed from V and 10 bases from J, the gap between germline ends came to 11 bases. The CDR3 contains 13 residues. CDR3 in amino acids: CASSVIEGSPLHF. CDR3 DNA sequence: TGTGCCAGCAGTGTTATCGAGGGATCACCCCTCCACTTT. The full variable domain, in which reference TRBV2 and TRBJ1-6 provide the parts outside the CDR3, is EPEVTQTPSHQVTQMGQEVILRCVPISNHLYFYWYRQILGQKVEFLVSFYNNEISEKSEIFDDQFSVERPDGSNFTLKIRSTKLEDSAMYFCASSVIEGSPLHFGNGTRLTVT.